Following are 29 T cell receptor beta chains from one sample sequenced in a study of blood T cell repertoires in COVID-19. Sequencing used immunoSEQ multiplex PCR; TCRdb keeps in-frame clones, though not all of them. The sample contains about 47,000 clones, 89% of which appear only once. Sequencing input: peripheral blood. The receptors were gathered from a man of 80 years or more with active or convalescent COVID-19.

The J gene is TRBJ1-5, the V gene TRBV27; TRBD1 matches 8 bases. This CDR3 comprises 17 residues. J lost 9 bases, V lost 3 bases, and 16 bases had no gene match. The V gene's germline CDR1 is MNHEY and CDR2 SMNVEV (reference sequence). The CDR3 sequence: CASSLYLGRGLGRPQHF. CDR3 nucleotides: TGTGCCAGCAGTTTGTATCTGGGCAGGGGGCTTGGGAGGCCCCAGCATTTT.

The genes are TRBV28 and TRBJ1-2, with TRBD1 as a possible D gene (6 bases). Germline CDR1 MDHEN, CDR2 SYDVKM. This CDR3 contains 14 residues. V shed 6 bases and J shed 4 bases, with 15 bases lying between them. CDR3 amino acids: CASSPADSAYGYTF. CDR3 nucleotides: TGTGCCAGCAGCCCAGCGGACAGCGCCTATGGCTACACCTTC.

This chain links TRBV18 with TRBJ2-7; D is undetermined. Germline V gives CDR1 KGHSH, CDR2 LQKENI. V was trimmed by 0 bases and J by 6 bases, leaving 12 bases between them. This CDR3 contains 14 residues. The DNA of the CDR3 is TGTGCCAGCTCACCACCGGGCTTCATTGGCGAGCAGTACTTC. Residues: CASSPPGFIGEQYF.

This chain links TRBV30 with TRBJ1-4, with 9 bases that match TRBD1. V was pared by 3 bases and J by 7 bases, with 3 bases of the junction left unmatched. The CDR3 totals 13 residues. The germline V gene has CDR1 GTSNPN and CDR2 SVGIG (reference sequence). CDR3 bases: TGTGCCTGGAGAGACAGGGGGACTGAAAAACTGTTTTTT. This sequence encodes CAWRDRGTEKLFF.

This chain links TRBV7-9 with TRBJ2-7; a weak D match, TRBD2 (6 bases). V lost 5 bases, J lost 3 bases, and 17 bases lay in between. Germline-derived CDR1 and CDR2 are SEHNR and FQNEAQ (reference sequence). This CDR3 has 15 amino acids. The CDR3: CASSHDRDFNYEQYF. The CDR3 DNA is TGTGCCAGCAGCCACGACCGGGACTTCAACTACGAGCAGTACTTC.

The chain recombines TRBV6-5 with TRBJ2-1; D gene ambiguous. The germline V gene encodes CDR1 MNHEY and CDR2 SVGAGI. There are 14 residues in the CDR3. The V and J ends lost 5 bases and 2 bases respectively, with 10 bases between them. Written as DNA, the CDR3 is TGTGCCAGCAGTACCTCAACTACCTACAATGAGCAGTTCTTC. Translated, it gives CASSTSTTYNEQFF.

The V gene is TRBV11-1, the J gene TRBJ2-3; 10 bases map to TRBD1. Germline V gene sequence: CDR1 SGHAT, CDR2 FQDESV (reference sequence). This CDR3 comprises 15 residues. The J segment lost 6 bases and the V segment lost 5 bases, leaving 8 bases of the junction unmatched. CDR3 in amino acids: CASSVRQGATDTQYF. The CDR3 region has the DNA TGTGCCAGCAGCGTACGACAGGGGGCGACGGATACGCAGTATTTT.

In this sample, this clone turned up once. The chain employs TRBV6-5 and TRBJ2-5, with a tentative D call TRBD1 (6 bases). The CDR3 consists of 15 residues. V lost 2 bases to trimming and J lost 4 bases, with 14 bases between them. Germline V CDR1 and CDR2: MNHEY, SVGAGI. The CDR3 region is CASSYGSGVSETQYF. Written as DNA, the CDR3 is TGTGCCAGCAGTTACGGATCAGGGGTATCAGAGACCCAGTACTTC.

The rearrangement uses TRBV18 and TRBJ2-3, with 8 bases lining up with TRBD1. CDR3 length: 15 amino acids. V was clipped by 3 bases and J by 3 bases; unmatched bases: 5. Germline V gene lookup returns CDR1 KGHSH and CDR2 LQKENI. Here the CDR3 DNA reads TGTGCCAGCTCACCGCAGACAGGGGTAACAGATACGCAGTATTTT. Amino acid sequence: CASSPQTGVTDTQYF.

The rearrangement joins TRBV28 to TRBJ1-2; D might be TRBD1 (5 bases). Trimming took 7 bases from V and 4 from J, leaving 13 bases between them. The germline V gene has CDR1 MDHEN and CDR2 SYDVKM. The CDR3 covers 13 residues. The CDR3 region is CASKQDPLYGYTF. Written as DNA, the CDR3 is TGTGCCAGCAAACAGGACCCCCTCTATGGCTACACCTTC.

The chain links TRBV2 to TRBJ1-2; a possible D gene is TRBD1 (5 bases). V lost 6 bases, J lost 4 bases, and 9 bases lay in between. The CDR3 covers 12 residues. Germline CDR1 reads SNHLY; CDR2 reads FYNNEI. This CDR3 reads CASRTQGYGYTF. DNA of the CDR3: TGTGCCAGCAGGACCCAGGGCTATGGCTACACCTTC.

CDR3 coding DNA: TGTGCCAGCAGTTACTCTTTCAGGACTGGGGCCAACGTCCTGACTTTC. This encodes CASSYSFRTGANVLTF. V and J are TRBV6-5 and TRBJ2-6; no reliable D call. CDR3 length: 16 amino acids. Trimming shortened V by 0 bases and J by 2 bases, and 8 bases separated the two germline ends. Germline values: CDR1 MNHEY, CDR2 SVGAGI.

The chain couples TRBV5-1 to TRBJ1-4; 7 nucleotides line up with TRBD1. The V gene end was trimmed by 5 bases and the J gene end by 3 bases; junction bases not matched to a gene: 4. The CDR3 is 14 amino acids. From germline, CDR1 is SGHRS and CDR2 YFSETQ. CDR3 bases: TGCGCCAGCAGATCGGGGACAGCTAATGAAAAACTGTTTTTT. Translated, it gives CASRSGTANEKLFF.

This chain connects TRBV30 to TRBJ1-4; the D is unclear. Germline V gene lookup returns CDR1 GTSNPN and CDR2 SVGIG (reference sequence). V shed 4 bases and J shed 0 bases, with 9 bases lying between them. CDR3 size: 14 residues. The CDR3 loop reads CAWTGPTTNEKLFF. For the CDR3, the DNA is TGTGCCTGGACCGGTCCTACAACTAATGAAAAACTGTTTTTT.

The CDR3 DNA follows: TGTGCCAGCAGAGGACAGGGCCCTTCTTCACCCCTCCACTTT. Translated: CASRGQGPSSPLHF. The rearrangement joins TRBV6-4 to TRBJ1-6, with 8 bases identical to TRBD1. From germline, CDR1 is MRHNA and CDR2 SNTAGT. The CDR3 is 14 amino acids. Trimming removed 6 bases from V and 9 bases from J; junction bases left unmatched: 7.

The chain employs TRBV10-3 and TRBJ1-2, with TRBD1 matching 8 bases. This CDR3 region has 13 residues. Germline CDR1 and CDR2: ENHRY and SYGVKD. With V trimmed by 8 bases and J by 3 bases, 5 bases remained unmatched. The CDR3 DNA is TGTGCCATCTCTGGGACAGGAGACTATGGCTACACCTTC. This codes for CAISGTGDYGYTF.

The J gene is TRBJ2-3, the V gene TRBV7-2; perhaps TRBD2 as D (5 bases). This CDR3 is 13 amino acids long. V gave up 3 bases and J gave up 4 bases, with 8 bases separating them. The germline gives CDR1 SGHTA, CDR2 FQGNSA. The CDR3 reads CASSLGSPDTQYF. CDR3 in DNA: TGTGCCAGCAGCTTGGGGAGCCCAGATACGCAGTATTTT.

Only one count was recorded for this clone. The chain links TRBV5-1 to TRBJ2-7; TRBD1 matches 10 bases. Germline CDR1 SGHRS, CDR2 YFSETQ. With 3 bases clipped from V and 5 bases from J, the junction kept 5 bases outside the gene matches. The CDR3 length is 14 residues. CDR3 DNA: TGCGCCAGCAGCTCGACAGGGGGCAGGGACGAGCAGTACTTC. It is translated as CASSSTGGRDEQYF.

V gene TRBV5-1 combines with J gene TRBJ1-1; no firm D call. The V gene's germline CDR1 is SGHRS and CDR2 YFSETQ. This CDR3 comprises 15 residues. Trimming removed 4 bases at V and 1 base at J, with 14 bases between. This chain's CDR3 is CASSGLSVGNTEAFF. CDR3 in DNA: TGCGCCAGCAGCGGACTGTCGGTCGGGAACACTGAAGCTTTCTTT.

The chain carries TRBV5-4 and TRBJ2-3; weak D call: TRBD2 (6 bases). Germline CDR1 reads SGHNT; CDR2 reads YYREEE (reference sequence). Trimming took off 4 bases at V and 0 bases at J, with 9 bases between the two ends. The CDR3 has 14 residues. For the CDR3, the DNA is TGTGCCAGCAGCCCGGGACTGAGCACAGATACGCAGTATTTT. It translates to CASSPGLSTDTQYF.

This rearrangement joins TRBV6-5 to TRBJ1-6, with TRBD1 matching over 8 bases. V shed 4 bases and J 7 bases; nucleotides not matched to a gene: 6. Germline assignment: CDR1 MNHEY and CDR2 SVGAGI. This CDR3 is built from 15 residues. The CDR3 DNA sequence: TGTGCCAGCAGTTCTCAGGGGGCAAGAAATTCACCCCTCCACTTT. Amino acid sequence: CASSSQGARNSPLHF.

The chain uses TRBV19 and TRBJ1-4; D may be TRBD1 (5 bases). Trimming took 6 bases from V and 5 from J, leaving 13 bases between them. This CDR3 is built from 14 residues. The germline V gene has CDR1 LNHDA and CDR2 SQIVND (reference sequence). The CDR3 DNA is TGTGCCAGTAGCCCAGGGAATTCCAATGAAAAACTGTTTTTT. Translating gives CASSPGNSNEKLFF.

CDR3 nucleotides: TGTGCCAGCAGTCGGGGGGGACAGCTAAATGAAAAACTGTTTTTT. Its translation is CASSRGGQLNEKLFF. This chain joins TRBV27 and TRBJ1-4, with 7 bases that match TRBD1. V was clipped by 5 bases and J by 5 bases; unmatched bases: 8. This CDR3 has 15 residues. Germline-derived CDR1 and CDR2 are MNHEY and SMNVEV (reference sequence).

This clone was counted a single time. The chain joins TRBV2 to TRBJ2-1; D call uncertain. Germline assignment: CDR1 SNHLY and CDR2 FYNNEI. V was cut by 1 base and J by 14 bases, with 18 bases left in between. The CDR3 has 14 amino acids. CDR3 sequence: CASSEGIITSEKFF. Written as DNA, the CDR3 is TGTGCCAGCAGTGAAGGTATTATAACAAGCGAGAAGTTCTTC. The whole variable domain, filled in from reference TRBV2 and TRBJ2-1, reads EPEVTQTPSHQVTQMGQEVILRCVPISNHLYFYWYRQILGQKVEFLVSFYNNEISEKSEIFDDQFSVERPDGSNFTLKIRSTKLEDSAMYFCASSEGIITSEKFFGPGTRLTVL.

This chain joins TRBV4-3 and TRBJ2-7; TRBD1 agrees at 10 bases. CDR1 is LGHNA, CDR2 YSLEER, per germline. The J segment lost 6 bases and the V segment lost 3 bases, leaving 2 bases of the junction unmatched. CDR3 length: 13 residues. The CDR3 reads CASSHGQGGEQYF. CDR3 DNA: TGCGCCAGCAGCCACGGACAGGGGGGCGAGCAGTACTTC.

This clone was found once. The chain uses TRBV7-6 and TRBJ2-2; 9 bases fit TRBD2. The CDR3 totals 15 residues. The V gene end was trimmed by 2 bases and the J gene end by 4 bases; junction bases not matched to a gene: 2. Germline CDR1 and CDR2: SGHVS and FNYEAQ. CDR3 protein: CASSLRRGGTGELFF. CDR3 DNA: TGTGCCAGCAGCTTAAGGCGGGGGGGCACCGGGGAGCTGTTTTTT. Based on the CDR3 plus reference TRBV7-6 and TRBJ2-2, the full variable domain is GAGVSQSPRYKVTKRGQDVALRCDPISGHVSLYWYRQALGQGPEFLTYFNYEAQQDKSGLPNDRFSAERPEGSISTLTIQRTEQRDSAMYRCASSLRRGGTGELFFGEGSRLTVL.

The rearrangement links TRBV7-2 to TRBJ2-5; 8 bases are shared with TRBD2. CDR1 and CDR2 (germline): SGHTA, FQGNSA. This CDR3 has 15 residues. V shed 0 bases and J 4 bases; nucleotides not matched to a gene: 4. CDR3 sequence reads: CASSLAGAGGETQYF. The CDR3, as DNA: TGTGCCAGCAGCTTAGCAGGGGCGGGGGGAGAGACCCAGTACTTC. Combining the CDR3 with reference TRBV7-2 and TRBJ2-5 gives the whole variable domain GAGVSQSPSNKVTEKGKDVELRCDPISGHTALYWYRQSLGQGLEFLIYFQGNSAPDKSGLPSDRFSAERTGGSVSTLTIQRTQQEDSAVYLCASSLAGAGGETQYFGPGTRLLVL.

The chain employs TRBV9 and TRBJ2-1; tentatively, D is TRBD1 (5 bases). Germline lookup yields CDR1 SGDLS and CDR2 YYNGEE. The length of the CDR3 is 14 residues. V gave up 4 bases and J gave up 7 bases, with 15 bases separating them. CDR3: CASSPQGWANEQFF. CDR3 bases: TGTGCCAGCAGCCCCCAGGGTTGGGCAAATGAGCAGTTCTTC.

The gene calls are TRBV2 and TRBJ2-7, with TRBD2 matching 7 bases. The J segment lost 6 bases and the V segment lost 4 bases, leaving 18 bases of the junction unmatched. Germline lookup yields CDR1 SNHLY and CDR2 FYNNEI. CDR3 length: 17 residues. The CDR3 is CASSALSSGLGDFEQYF. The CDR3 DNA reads TGTGCCAGCAGTGCGTTATCTAGCGGTCTGGGGGATTTCGAGCAGTACTTC.